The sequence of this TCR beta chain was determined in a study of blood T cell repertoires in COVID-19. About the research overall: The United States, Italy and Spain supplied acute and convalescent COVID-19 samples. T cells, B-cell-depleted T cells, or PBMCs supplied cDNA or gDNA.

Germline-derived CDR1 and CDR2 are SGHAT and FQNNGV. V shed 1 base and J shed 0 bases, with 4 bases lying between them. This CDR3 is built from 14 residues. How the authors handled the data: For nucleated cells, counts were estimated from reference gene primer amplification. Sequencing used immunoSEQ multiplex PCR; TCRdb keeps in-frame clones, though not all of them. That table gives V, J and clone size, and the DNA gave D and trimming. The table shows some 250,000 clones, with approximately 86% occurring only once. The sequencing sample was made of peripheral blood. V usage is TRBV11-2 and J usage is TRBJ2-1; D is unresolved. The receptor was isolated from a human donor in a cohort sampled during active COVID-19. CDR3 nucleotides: TGTGCCAGCAGCTTAGCCAGCTCCTACAATGAGCAGTTCTTC. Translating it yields CASSLASSYNEQFF.